These T cell receptor beta chains were read from a single sample in a study of technical replicates of blood from a few donors. Here immunoSEQ multiplex PCR was the method, and the copy in TCRdb shows in-frame clones only, minus some. The sample holds 65,000 to 80,000 clones, 85% to 95% seen once. The sample was T cells isolated from PBMCs. The receptors here all came from a human donor in good health. CDR3s include the opening cysteine and the closing phenylalanine or tryptophan. The D gene is left open where the match is weak. Expanded clones get a size class; other rows say once, few or many, or leave the size out.

CDR3nt: TGTGCCAGCAGTTACTCTAGCGGGAGCTTGGAGACCCAGTACTTC
CDR3aa: CASSYSSGSLETQYF
abundance: -
j_gene: TRBJ2-5
v_gene: TRBV6-5
d_gene: TRBD2

CDR3nt: TGTGCCAGCAGCTTAGGACGGGAGGGCCGACAAGAGACCCAGTACTTC
CDR3aa: CASSLGREGRQETQYF
abundance: once
j_gene: TRBJ2-5
v_gene: TRBV7-7
d_gene: TRBD2

CDR3nt: TGCGCCAGCAGCTTGGGATTCGGACAGGGGGCTGGCACCGGGGAGCTGTTTTTT
CDR3aa: CASSLGFGQGAGTGELFF
abundance: -
j_gene: TRBJ2-2
v_gene: TRBV5-1
d_gene: TRBD1

CDR3nt: TGTGCCAGCACTACGAGGAGACTAGCGGGAGAGGAGGATACGCAGTATTTT
CDR3aa: CASTTRRLAGEEDTQYF
abundance: -
j_gene: TRBJ2-3
v_gene: TRBV11-3
d_gene: TRBD2

CDR3nt: TGTGCCAGCAGGAAACGGGACAATGTCGAGCAGTACTTC
CDR3aa: CASRKRDNVEQYF
abundance: -
j_gene: TRBJ2-7
v_gene: TRBV7-8
d_gene: -

CDR3nt: TGTGCCAGCACCTCGACAGGGGGGATGGAGACCCAGTACTTC
CDR3aa: CASTSTGGMETQYF
abundance: -
j_gene: TRBJ2-5
v_gene: TRBV28
d_gene: TRBD1

CDR3nt: TGTGCCTCGCAAGCCGCCGGGGAGCTGTTTTTT
CDR3aa: CASQAAGELFF
abundance: -
j_gene: TRBJ2-2
v_gene: TRBV7-9
d_gene: -

CDR3nt: TGTGCCTGCAGGGGGAGCCTTAGCACAGATACGCAGTATTTT
CDR3aa: CACRGSLSTDTQYF
abundance: -
j_gene: TRBJ2-3
v_gene: TRBV5-4
d_gene: TRBD1

CDR3nt: TGTGCCAGCAGCCGACAGGGTCCGGACACCGGGGAGCTGTTTTTT
CDR3aa: CASSRQGPDTGELFF
abundance: -
j_gene: TRBJ2-2
v_gene: TRBV5-5
d_gene: TRBD1

CDR3nt: TGCGCCAGCAGCCAAGTTACCAGGGCGGATGGCTACACCTTC
CDR3aa: CASSQVTRADGYTF
abundance: few
j_gene: TRBJ1-2
v_gene: TRBV4-1
d_gene: -